Below, 5 T cell receptor beta chains from the same sample are listed, as sequenced in a study of T cell responses to AZD1222 COVID-19 vaccine. The protocol was immunoSEQ multiplex PCR, while the TCRdb copy is restricted to in-frame clones and leaves out a portion. This sample has about 80,000 clones, with 85% to 95% found just once. This specimen was peripheral blood, taken 28 days after the second AZD1222 dose. The receptors originated from an adult who received the AZD1222 COVID-19 vaccine.

CDR3 region: CASRAGQISFEQFF. The DNA for the CDR3 is TGTGCCAGCAGAGCGGGTCAAATCAGCTTTGAGCAGTTCTTC. The rearrangement uses TRBV27 and TRBJ2-1; D may be TRBD2 (6 bases). V was trimmed by 6 bases and J by 9 bases, leaving 18 bases between them. This CDR3 is 14 amino acids long. The germline CDR1 and CDR2 sequences are MNHEY and SMNVEV (reference sequence).

This rearrangement joins TRBV5-1 to TRBJ1-1; 8 bases fit TRBD1. The CDR3 has 16 residues. V trimming: 4 bases; J trimming: 0 bases; junction bases outside the gene matches: 8. Germline V gene data show CDR1 as SGHRS and CDR2 as YFSETQ. DNA of the CDR3: TGCGCCAGCAGCCCGGCTGACAGGGGCCTGAACACTGAAGCTTTCTTT. Amino acid sequence: CASSPADRGLNTEAFF.

This chain connects TRBV4-2 to TRBJ2-2; D may be TRBD2 (5 bases). Germline-derived CDR1 and CDR2 are LGHNA and YNFKEQ. V lost 1 base, J lost 2 bases, and 11 bases lay in between. The CDR3 sequence is 16 residues long. The CDR3, as DNA: TGTGCCAGCAGCCAAGTGAGCGGAACAAACACCGGGGAGCTGTTTTTT. Translated, it gives CASSQVSGTNTGELFF.

The chain carries TRBV20-1 and TRBJ1-4, with a weak D call TRBD1 (6 bases). V lost 3 bases, J lost 7 bases, and 15 bases lay in between. CDR1 is DFQATT, CDR2 SNEGSKA, per germline (reference sequence). The CDR3 totals 14 residues. The CDR3 DNA reads as TGCAGTGCTAGTCCTCAGGGGCTGGGTGAAAAACTGTTTTTT. Its protein is CSASPQGLGEKLFF.

The V gene is TRBV4-1, the J gene TRBJ2-1; no reliable D call. V shed 1 base and J shed 5 bases, with 6 bases lying between them. The CDR3 has 13 amino acids. CDR1 and CDR2 (germline): MGHRA, YSYEKL. In DNA form, the CDR3 reads TGCGCCAGCAGCCAAGCGTTTAACAATGAGCAGTTCTTC. This codes for CASSQAFNNEQFF.